Sequencing of this TCR beta chain was carried out in a study of T cell responses to AZD1222 COVID-19 vaccine. The CDR3 covers 14 residues. Germline CDR1 SGHRS, CDR2 YFSETQ. Trimming removed 4 bases at V and 5 bases at J, with 14 bases between. Study-level points and caveats: White British ancestry dominated among donors, who included more females, and clonal diversity was possibly underestimated.

This table comes from immunoSEQ multiplex PCR, and its TCRdb copy is limited to in-frame clones, with some not included. The sample shows around 180,000 clones, around 90% of them seen only once. Note on this clone: Its antigen remains unknown.

The chain recombines TRBV5-1 with TRBJ2-3; possible D gene TRBD1, 6 bases. The sequence derives from an adult in good health. Sequencing was performed on peripheral blood, taken on day 0 of AZD1222 vaccination. CDR3 protein: CASSEPGVRDTQYF. The CDR3 DNA reads as TGCGCCAGCAGCGAGCCAGGGGTGAGAGATACGCAGTATTTT.